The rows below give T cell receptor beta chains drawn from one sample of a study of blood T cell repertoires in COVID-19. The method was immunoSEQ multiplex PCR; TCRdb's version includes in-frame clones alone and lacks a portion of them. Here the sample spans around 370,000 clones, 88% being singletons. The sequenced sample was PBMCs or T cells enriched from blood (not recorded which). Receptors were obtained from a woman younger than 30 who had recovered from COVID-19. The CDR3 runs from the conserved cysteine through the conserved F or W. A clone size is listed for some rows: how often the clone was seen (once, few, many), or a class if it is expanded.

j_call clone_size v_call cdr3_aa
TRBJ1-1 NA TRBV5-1 CASSFTTGGRMNTEAFF
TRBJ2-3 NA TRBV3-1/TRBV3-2 CASSQDPSGGFTDTQYF
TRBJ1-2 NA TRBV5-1 CASSQGTGSAQIYGYTF
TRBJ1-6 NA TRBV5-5 CASSLGGPSSYNSPLHF
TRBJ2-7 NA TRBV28 CASSSTGGSQDEQYF
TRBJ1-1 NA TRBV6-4 CASTKDREGTEAFF
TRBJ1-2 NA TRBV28 CASSFYPTGANNYGYTF
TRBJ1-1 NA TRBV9 CASSGRDFGQGDTEAFF
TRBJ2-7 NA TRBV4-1 CASSLDRGYEQYF
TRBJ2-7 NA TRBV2 CASSPLYEQYF
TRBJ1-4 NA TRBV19 CASSIGYVSEKLFF
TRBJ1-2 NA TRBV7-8 CASSPELVVGGGPYGYTF
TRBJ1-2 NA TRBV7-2 CASSSRQNYGYTF
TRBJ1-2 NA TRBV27 CASPAGLNYGYTF
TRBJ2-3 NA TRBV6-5 CASSYSTRYTDTQYF
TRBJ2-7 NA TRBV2 CATSSGGAREQYF
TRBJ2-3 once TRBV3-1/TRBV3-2 CASSSRTGGTDTQYF
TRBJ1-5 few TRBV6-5 CASSLTGVQPQHF
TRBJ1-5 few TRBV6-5 CASSSRGQPQHF